This T cell receptor (beta chain) was recorded in a study of CD8 T cells in Susac syndrome. Across the whole study: When their blood was taken, patients with Susac syndrome were therapy-naive, taking corticosteroids, or taking intravenous immunoglobulin alone. The study, taken as a whole, reports: The study acknowledged a relatively small number of individuals in its TCR sequencing and HLA analysis.

It was with random hexamers that 0.5 to 1 ug RNA was reverse transcribed. TCRdb passed the immunoSEQ multiplex PCR reads through MiXCR, listing each CDR3 protein once. Altogether more than 200,000 distinct CDR3 sequences are present, approximately 94% being singletons, with the ten largest covering 0.15% to 0.2%. Germline V gene lookup returns CDR1 MGHRA and CDR2 YSYEKL. CDR3 length equals 14 residues. V shed 3 bases and J shed 5 bases, with 11 bases lying between them. Sequencing of TCR beta, carried out with a high-throughput approach, was applied to CD8+ and CD4+ T cells from the blood. Patients with Susac syndrome fulfilled recently defined diagnostic criteria for definite or probable disease. With respect to this clonotype: Antigen: not known.

This receptor was identified in a human donor with Susac syndrome. The chain combines TRBV4-1 with TRBJ2-1; the D call may be TRBD1 or TRBD2 (5 bases each). The sample consisted of CD4+ T cells from PBMCs. The CDR3 loop reads CASSQSGTDNEQFF. DNA for the CDR3: TGCGCCAGCAGCCAGTCCGGGACCGACAATGAGCAGTTCTTC.